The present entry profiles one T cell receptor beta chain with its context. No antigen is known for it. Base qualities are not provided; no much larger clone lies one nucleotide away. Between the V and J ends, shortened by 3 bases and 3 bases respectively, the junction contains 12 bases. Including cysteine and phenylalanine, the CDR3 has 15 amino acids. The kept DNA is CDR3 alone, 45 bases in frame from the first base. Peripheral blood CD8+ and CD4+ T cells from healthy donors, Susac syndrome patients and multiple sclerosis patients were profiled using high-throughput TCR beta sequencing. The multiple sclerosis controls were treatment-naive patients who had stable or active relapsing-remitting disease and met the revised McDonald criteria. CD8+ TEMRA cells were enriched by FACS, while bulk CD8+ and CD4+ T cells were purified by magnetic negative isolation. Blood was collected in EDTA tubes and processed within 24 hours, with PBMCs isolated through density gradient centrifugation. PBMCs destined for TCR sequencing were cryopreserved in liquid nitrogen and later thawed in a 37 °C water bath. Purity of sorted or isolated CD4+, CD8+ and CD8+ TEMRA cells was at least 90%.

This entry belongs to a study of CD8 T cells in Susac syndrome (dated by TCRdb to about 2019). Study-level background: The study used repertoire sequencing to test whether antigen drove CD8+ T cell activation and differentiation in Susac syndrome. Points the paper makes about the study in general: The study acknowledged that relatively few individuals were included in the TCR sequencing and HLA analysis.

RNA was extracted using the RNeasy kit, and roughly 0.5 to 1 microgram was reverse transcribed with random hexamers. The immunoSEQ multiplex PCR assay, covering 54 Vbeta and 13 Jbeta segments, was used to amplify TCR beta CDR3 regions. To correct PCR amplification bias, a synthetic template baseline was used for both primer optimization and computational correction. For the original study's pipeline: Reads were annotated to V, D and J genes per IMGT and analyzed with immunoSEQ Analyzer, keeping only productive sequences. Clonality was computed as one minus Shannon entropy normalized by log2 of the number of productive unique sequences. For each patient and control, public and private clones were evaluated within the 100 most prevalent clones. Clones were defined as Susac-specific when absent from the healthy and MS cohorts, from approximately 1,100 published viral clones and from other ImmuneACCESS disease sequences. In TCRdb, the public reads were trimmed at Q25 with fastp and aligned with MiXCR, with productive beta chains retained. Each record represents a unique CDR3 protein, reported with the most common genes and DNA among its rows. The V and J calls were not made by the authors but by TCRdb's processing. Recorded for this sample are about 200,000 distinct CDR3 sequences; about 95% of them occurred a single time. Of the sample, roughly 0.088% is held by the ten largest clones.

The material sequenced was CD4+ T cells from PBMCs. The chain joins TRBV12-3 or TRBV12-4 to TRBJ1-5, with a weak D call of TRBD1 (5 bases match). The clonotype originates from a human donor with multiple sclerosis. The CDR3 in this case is CASSFGDPSNQPQHF. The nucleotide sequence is TGTGCCAGCAGTTTTGGGGACCCCTCCAATCAGCCCCAGCATTTT.